The T cell receptor (beta chain) under discussion was sequenced for a study of cytomegalovirus exposure and HLA in healthy donors. General study points: CMV serostatus alone was available as immune exposure information. The authors assumed roughly uniform sequencing depth across donors for presence/absence analyses.

A remark on this clone: Its specificity is unknown.

In the PCR, 60 Vbeta and 13 Jbeta primers were used. Original methodology: Around 12 million of 75 million to 85 million unique TCR beta chains were shared, per a later count. Measured with immunoSEQ multiplex PCR; TCRdb has only the in-frame clones, and not every one. That table is the source of V, J and clone size, and D and trimming were worked out from the DNA. The specimen's table records over 100,000 clones. V was pared by 2 bases and J by 6 bases, with 11 bases of the junction left unmatched. The CDR3 covers 17 residues. From germline, CDR1 is MGHRA and CDR2 YSYEKL. Sequenced material: PBMCs. This chain links TRBV4-1 with TRBJ2-1; 9 nucleotides agree with TRBD2. The sequence derives from a woman aged 40 to 55 in good health and CMV-seropositive. CDR3 sequence: CASSQSPELAGLNEQFF. The CDR3 DNA is TGCGCCAGCAGCCAATCCCCGGAGCTAGCGGGACTCAATGAGCAGTTCTTC.